Following are 7 T cell receptor beta chains from one sample sequenced in a study of blood T cells in healthy people across ages. For the second PCR, which ran for roughly 7 to 11 cycles, a sample-barcoded 5' primer and a J-beta primer mix were used. TCRdb reprocessed the 5' RACE reads via MiXCR and lists one record per CDR3 protein. This sample has about 1 million distinct CDR3 sequences; approximately 25% occur once, and the top ten carry less than 0.85%. The same specimen was also included in a second study, on T cells of mothers and their children.

The sample comprised blood. These receptors were obtained from a girl aged 2 to 10 in good health.

The V gene is TRBV9, the J gene TRBJ2-3; weak D call: TRBD2 (6 bases). Germline V CDR1 and CDR2: SGDLS, YYNGEE. The CDR3 totals 14 residues. V was pared by 0 bases and J by 4 bases, with 9 bases between. The CDR3: CASSVAGVADTQYF. DNA of the CDR3: TGTGCCAGCAGCGTAGCGGGGGTGGCAGATACGCAGTATTTT.

The chain is built from TRBV4-1 and TRBJ2-4; D is unclear. The CDR3 totals 16 residues. From germline, CDR1 is MGHRA and CDR2 YSYEKL. V was clipped by 2 bases and J by 2 bases, with 13 bases between them. CDR3 DNA sequence: TGCGCCAGCAGCCAATCCTGGGATGGGACCAAAAACATTCAGTACTTC. Protein product: CASSQSWDGTKNIQYF.

This clonotype came up a few times. The chain links TRBV29-1 to TRBJ2-1, with 7 nucleotides matching TRBD2. Trimming took 1 base from V and 1 from J; bases not matched to a gene: 10. This CDR3 contains 17 residues. The germline CDR1 and CDR2 sequences are SQVTM and ANQGSEA. CDR3 coding DNA: TGCAGCGTTGAAGGCCTAGCGGAGAGGGCGTCCTACAATGAGCAGTTCTTC. Protein product: CSVEGLAERASYNEQFF.

There are a few counts of this clonotype. V gene TRBV6-5 combines with J gene TRBJ1-6; D remains unclear. Deletions cut 0 bases from V and 9 bases from J, with 18 bases between. The CDR3 runs 17 residues. Per the germline V gene, CDR1 is MNHEY and CDR2 is SVGAGI. The DNA of the CDR3 is TGTGCCAGCAGTTACTCGAAGACCTCCGGGGTAATTTCACCCCTCCACTTT. Translating gives CASSYSKTSGVISPLHF.

V is TRBV6-1 and J is TRBJ2-1, with D hard to call. Per germline, CDR1 MNHNS and CDR2 SASEGT. V dropped 6 bases and J dropped 6 bases, with 9 bases sitting between them. This CDR3 is 12 amino acids long. Here the CDR3 reads CASRGESNEQFF. The CDR3 nucleotides read TGTGCCAGCAGAGGAGAGAGCAATGAGCAGTTCTTC.

This clonotype was seen a few times. The V call is TRBV10-3, the J call TRBJ1-1; no clear D. CDR3 length equals 12 residues. Deletions cut 4 bases from V and 10 bases from J, with 13 bases between. The germline V gene has CDR1 ENHRY and CDR2 SYGVKD. CDR3 amino acids: CAISVDRIGAFF. DNA of the CDR3: TGTGCCATCAGTGTGGACCGGATAGGAGCTTTCTTT.

The chain joins TRBV7-9 to TRBJ1-1; D gene ambiguous. Germline V gene lookup returns CDR1 SEHNR and CDR2 FQNEAQ (reference sequence). Trimming pared 0 bases from V and 4 bases from J, leaving 12 bases between. CDR3 length equals 15 residues. This CDR3 reads CASSLARASGTEAFF. Written as DNA, the CDR3 is TGTGCCAGCAGCTTAGCGCGAGCGAGTGGCACTGAAGCTTTCTTT.